This TCR beta chain came from a study of blood T cell repertoires in COVID-19. About the study: The analysed material was cDNA or gDNA that came from T cells, B-cell-depleted T cells, or PBMCs.

Notes on this clone: Other nucleotide sequences in the sample specify the same CDR3.

V was pared by 3 bases and J by 6 bases, with 0 bases of the junction left unmatched. This CDR3 has 13 amino acids. The V gene's germline CDR1 is KGHSH and CDR2 LQKENI. Assay used: immunoSEQ multiplex PCR; TCRdb lists only in-frame clones, some missing. The sample lists roughly 100,000 clones, about four fifths occurring once. The sequence was collected from a woman between 70 and 85 years old with acute or convalescent COVID-19. This chain uses TRBV18 with TRBJ1-1, with 11 bases identical to TRBD1. The specimen was peripheral blood. The DNA of the CDR3 is TGTGCCAGCTCACCGGGACAGGGGGCTGAAGCTTTCTTT. Its translation: CASSPGQGAEAFF. The complete variable domain, with remaining parts taken from reference TRBV18 and TRBJ1-1, reads NAGVMQNPRHLVRRRGQEARLRCSPMKGHSHVYWYRQLPEEGLKFMVYLQKENIIDESGMPKERFSAEFPKEGPSILRIQQVVRGDSAAYFCASSPGQGAEAFFGQGTRLTVV.